The clone carrying this T cell receptor (beta chain) has a handful of counts. As handled by the study authors: Amplifying reference gene primers gave estimates of nucleated cell counts. Assay used: immunoSEQ multiplex PCR; TCRdb lists only in-frame clones, some missing. The DNA gave D and trimming, while V, J and clone size come from that table. The table includes about 210,000 clones, 89% detected once. These data belong to a study of blood T cell repertoires in COVID-19. The wider study: Whether acute or convalescent, the COVID-19 samples came from the United States, Italy and Spain. Sample material is recorded as cDNA or gDNA derived from T cells, B-cell-depleted T cells, or PBMCs.

From germline, CDR1 is DFQATT and CDR2 SNEGSKA (reference sequence). The CDR3 is made up of 15 amino acids. V was shortened by 3 bases and J by 1 base, with 13 bases between the two germline ends. J is TRBJ2-4 and V is TRBV20-1, with D possibly matching TRBD2 (5 bases). This sequence originates from a middle-aged woman with acute or convalescent COVID-19. The sample was peripheral blood. The CDR3 DNA reads TGCAGTGCTAGTGCCCGCTCGGGGGCCAAAAACATTCAGTACTTC. This translates into CSASARSGAKNIQYF.